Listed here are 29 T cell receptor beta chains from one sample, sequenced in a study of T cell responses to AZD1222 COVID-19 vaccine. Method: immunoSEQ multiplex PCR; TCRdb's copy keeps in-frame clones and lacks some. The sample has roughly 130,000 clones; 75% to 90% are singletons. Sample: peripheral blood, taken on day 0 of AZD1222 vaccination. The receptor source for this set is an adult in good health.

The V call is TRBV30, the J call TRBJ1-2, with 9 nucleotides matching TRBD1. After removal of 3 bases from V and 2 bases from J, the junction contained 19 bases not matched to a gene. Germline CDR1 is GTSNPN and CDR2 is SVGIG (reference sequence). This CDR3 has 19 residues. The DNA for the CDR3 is TGTGCCTGGAGACCAAGCCAGCCCCGGGACAGGGTATCCAACTATGGCTACACCTTC. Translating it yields CAWRPSQPRDRVSNYGYTF. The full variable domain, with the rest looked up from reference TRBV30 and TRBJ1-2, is SQTIHQWPATLVQPVGSPLSLECTVEGTSNPNLYWYRQAAGRGLQLLFYSVGIGQISSEVPQNLSASRPQDRQFILSSKKLLLSDSGFYLCAWRPSQPRDRVSNYGYTFGSGTRLTVV.

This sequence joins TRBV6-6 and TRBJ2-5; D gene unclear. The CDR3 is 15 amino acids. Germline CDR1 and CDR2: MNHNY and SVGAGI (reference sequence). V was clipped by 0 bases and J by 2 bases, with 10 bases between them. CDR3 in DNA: TGTGCCAGCAGTTACTCTAGGAACTCACAAGAGACCCAGTACTTC. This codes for CASSYSRNSQETQYF.

The CDR3 sequence is CASSLSRVDYGYTF. CDR3 DNA: TGTGCCAGCAGTTTAAGCAGGGTGGACTATGGCTACACCTTC. The chain is built from TRBV28 and TRBJ1-2, with D possibly matching TRBD1 (5 bases). V shed 2 bases and J shed 3 bases, with 10 bases lying between them. Germline CDR1 reads MDHEN; CDR2 reads SYDVKM. This CDR3 is 14 amino acids long.

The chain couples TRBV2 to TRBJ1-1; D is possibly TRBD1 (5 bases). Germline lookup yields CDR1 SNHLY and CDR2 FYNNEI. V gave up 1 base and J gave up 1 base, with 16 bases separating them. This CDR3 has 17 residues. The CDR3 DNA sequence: TGTGCCAGCAGTGAAGAGAACGTACCCGGGGCGAACACTGAAGCTTTCTTT. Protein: CASSEENVPGANTEAFF.

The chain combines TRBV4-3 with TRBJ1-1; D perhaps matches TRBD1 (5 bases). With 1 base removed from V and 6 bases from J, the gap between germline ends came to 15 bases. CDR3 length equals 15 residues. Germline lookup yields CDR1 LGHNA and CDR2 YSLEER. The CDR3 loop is CASSQVSPTASEAFF. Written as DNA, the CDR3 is TGCGCCAGCAGCCAAGTATCCCCGACAGCGTCTGAAGCTTTCTTT.

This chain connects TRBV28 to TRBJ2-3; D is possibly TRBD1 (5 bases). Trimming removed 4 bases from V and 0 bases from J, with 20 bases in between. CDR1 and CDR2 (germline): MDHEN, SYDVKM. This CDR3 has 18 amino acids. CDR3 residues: CASSSPASSGASTDTQYF. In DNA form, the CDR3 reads TGTGCCAGCAGTTCGCCGGCCTCTAGTGGGGCTAGCACAGATACGCAGTATTTT.

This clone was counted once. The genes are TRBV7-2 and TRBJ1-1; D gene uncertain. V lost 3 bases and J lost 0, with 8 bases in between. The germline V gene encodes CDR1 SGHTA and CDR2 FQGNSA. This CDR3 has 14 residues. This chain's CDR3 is CASSFSGVNTEAFF. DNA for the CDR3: TGTGCCAGCAGCTTTAGCGGGGTGAACACTGAAGCTTTCTTT. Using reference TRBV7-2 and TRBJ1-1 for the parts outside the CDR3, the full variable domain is GAGVSQSPSNKVTEKGKDVELRCDPISGHTALYWYRQSLGQGLEFLIYFQGNSAPDKSGLPSDRFSAERTGGSVSTLTIQRTQQEDSAVYLCASSFSGVNTEAFFGQGTRLTVV.

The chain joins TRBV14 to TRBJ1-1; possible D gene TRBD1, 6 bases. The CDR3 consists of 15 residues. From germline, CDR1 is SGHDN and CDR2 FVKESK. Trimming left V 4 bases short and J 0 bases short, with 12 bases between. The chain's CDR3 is CASSLRGHLNTEAFF. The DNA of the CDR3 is TGTGCCAGCAGCCTAAGGGGACACCTGAACACTGAAGCTTTCTTT.

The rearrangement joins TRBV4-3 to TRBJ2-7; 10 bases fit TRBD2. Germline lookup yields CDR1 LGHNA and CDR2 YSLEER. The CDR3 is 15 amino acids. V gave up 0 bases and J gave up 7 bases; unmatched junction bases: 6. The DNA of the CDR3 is TGCGCCAGCAGCCAAGACAGCGGGGGGGCCAGGGAGCAGTACTTC. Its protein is CASSQDSGGAREQYF.

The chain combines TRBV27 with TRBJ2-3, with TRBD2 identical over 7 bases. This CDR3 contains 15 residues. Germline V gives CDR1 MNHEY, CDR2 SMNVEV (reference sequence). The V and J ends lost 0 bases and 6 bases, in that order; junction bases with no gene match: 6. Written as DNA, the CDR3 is TGTGCCAGCAGTTTATCCGCGGGAGTTTGGGATACGCAGTATTTT. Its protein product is CASSLSAGVWDTQYF.

CDR3: CASSSVREAKNIQYF. Written as DNA, the CDR3 is TGTGCCAGTAGCTCAGTCAGGGAAGCCAAAAACATTCAGTACTTC. V and J are TRBV19 and TRBJ2-4; D perhaps matches TRBD1 (5 bases). With 6 bases removed from V and 0 bases from J, the gap between germline ends came to 12 bases. The CDR3 is 15 residues long. Germline V CDR1 and CDR2: LNHDA, SQIVND (reference sequence).

The CDR3 DNA follows: TGTGCCAGCCCCTACCCGGGGGGGGCGGACACAGATACGCAGTATTTT. As protein: CASPYPGGADTDTQYF. V gene TRBV5-8 combines with J gene TRBJ2-3; TRBD2 matches at 8 bases. Losses at the gene ends were 7 bases for V and 2 bases for J; bases not matched to a gene: 12. The CDR3 runs 16 residues. The germline V gene encodes CDR1 SGHTS and CDR2 YDEGEE.

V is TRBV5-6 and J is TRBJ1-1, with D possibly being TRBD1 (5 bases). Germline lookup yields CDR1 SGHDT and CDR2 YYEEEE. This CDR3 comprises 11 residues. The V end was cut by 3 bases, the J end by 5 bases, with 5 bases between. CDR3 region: CASSWGTEAFF. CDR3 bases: TGTGCCAGCAGCTGGGGGACTGAAGCTTTCTTT. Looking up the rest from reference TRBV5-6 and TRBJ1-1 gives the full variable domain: DAGVTQSPTHLIKTRGQQVTLRCSPKSGHDTVSWYQQALGQGPQFIFQYYEEEERQRGNFPDRFSGHQFPNYSSELNVNALLLGDSALYLCASSWGTEAFFGQGTRLTVV.

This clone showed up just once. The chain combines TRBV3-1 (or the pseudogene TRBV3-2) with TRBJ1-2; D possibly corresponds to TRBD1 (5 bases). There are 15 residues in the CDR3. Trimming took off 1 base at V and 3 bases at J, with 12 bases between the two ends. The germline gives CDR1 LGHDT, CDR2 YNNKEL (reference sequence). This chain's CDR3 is CASSQGKGRHYGYTF. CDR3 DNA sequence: TGTGCCAGCAGCCAAGGGAAGGGGCGGCACTATGGCTACACCTTC.

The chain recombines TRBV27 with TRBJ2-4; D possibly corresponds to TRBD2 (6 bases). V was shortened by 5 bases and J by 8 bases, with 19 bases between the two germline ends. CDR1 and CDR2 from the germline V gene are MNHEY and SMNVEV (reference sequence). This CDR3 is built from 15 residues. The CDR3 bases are TGTGCCAGCAGTCTTCACACGGCGGGGCGGGACATTCAGTACTTC. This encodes CASSLHTAGRDIQYF.

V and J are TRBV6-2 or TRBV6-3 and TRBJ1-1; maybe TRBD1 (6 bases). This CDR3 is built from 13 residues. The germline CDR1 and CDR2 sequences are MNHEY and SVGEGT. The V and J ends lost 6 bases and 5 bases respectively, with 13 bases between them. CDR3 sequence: CASSLDRLTEAFF. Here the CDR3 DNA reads TGTGCCAGCAGCCTCGACAGGTTGACTGAAGCTTTCTTT.

The CDR3: CASSLGPSGEVPFGETQYF. Here the CDR3 DNA reads TGCGCCAGCAGCTTGGGGCCCTCTGGGGAAGTCCCTTTTGGAGAGACCCAGTACTTC. This chain connects TRBV5-1 to TRBJ2-5; no reliable D call. This CDR3 contains 19 residues. V shed 0 bases and J shed 4 bases, with 25 bases lying between them. Germline CDR1 is SGHRS and CDR2 is YFSETQ.

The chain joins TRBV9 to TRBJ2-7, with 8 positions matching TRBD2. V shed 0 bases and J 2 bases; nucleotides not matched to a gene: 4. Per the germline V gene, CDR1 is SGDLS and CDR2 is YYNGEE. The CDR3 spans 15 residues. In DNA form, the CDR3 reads TGTGCCAGCAGCGTAGGCGGGGGGCCTACCTACGAGCAGTACTTC. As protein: CASSVGGGPTYEQYF.

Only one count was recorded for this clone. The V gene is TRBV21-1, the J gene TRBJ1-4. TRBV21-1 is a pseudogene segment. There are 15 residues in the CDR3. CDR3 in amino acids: CASTARLGANEKLFF. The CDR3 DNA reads TGTGCCAGCACCGCCCGGTTGGGGGCTAATGAAAAACTGTTTTTT.

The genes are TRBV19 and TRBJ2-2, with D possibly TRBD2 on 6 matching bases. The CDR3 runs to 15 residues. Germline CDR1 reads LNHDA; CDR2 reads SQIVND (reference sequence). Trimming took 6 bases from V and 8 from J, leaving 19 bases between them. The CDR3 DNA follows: TGTGCCAGTAGCCGCCAAAGGACTACTTCAGGGGAGCTGTTTTTT. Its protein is CASSRQRTTSGELFF.

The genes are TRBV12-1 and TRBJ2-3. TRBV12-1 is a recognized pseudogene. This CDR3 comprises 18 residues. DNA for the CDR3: TGTGCCAGCAGCTTTGAGGGCTGGCGAACTGTCCCCACAGATACGCAGTATTTT. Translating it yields CASSFEGWRTVPTDTQYF.

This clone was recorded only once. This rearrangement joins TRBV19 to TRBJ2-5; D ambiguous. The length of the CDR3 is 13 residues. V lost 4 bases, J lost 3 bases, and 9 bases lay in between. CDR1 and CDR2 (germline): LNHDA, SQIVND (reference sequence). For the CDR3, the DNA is TGTGCCAGTAGTAGCGCTCCCAAAGAGACCCAGTACTTC. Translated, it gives CASSSAPKETQYF.

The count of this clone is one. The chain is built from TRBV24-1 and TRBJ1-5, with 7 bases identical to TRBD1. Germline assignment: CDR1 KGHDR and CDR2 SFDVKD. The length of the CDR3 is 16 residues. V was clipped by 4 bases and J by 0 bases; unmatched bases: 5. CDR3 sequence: CATSEGTAYSNQPQHF. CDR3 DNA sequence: TGTGCCACCAGTGAGGGGACAGCTTATAGCAATCAGCCCCAGCATTTT.

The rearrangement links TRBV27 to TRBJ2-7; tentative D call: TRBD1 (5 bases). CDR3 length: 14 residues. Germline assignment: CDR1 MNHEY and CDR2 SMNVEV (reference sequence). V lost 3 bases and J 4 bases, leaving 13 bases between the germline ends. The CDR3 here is CASSFTGPSYEQYF. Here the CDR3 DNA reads TGTGCCAGCAGTTTCACAGGCCCCTCTTACGAGCAGTACTTC.

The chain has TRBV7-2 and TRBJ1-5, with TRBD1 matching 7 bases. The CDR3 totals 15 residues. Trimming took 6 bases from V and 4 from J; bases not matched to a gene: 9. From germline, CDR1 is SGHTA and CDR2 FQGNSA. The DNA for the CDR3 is TGTGCCAGCAGTCGACAGGGACTTGAAAATCAGCCCCAGCATTTT. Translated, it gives CASSRQGLENQPQHF. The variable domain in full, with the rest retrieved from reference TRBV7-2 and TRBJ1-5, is GAGVSQSPSNKVTEKGKDVELRCDPISGHTALYWYRQSLGQGLEFLIYFQGNSAPDKSGLPSDRFSAERTGGSVSTLTIQRTQQEDSAVYLCASSRQGLENQPQHFGDGTRLSIL.

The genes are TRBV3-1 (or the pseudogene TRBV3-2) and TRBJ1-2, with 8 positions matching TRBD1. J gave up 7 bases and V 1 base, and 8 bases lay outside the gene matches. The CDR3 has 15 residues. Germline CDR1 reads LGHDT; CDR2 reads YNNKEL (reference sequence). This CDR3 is CASSQGQGRRGGYTF. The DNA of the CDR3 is TGTGCCAGCAGCCAAGGACAGGGGCGGCGGGGTGGCTACACCTTC.

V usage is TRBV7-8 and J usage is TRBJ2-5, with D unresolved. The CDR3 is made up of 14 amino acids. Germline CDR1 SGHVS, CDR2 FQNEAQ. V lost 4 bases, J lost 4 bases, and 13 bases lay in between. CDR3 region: CASSSRTHRETQYF. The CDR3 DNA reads TGTGCCAGCAGCTCCCGGACGCACAGAGAGACCCAGTACTTC.

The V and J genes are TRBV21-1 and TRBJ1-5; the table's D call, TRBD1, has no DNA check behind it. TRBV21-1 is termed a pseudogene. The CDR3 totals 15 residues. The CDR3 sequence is CASRPDRVSNQPQHF. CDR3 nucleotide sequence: TGTGCCAGCAGGCCGGACAGGGTTAGCAATCAGCCCCAGCATTTT.

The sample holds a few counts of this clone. CDR3 coding DNA: TGTGCCAGCTCACCACGCGTATTAGACAGCTCCAATCAGCCCCAGCATTTT. This sequence encodes CASSPRVLDSSNQPQHF. J is TRBJ1-5 and V is TRBV18; perhaps TRBD1 as D (5 bases). The germline V gene encodes CDR1 KGHSH and CDR2 LQKENI. CDR3 length equals 17 residues. V lost 1 base to trimming and J lost 3 bases, with 16 bases between them.